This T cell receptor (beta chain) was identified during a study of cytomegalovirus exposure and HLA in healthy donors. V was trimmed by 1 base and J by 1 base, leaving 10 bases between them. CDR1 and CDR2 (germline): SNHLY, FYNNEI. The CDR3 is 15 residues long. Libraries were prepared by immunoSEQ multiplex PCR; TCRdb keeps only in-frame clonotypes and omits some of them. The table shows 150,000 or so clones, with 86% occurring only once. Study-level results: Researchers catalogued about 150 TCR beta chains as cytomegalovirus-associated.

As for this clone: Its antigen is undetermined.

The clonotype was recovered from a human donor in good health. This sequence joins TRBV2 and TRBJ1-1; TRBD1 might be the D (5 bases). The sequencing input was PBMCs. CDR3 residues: CASSEEGLKNTEAFF. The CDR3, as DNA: TGTGCCAGCAGTGAAGAGGGACTGAAGAACACTGAAGCTTTCTTT.